A selection of T cell receptor beta chains follows, all from one sample in a study of monozygotic twins with inflammatory bowel disease. TCRdb reprocessed the 5' RACE reads and reports one entry per CDR3 protein, with no DNA. The record lists 300,000 to 350,000 distinct CDR3 sequences, of which the ten most abundant hold around 2%. Material for sequencing was blood. These receptors all stem from a human donor with ulcerative colitis or Crohn's disease, or a healthy co-twin of an affected twin (not recorded which). Each CDR3 is given with its conserved first and last residue. The order of the fields is V gene, J gene, CDR3 protein.

v_call: TRBV3-1
j_call: TRBJ2-7
cdr3_aa: CASSQENGAAYEQYF

v_call: TRBV12-3/TRBV12-4
j_call: TRBJ2-5
cdr3_aa: CASSSSGGARETQYF

v_call: TRBV28
j_call: TRBJ2-2
cdr3_aa: CASSPAAVSTGEPFF

v_call: TRBV20-1
j_call: TRBJ2-5
cdr3_aa: CSASTSGGAKQETQYF

v_call: TRBV23-1
j_call: TRBJ2-7
cdr3_aa: CASSHGDTPDSYEQYF

v_call: TRBV30
j_call: TRBJ2-1
cdr3_aa: CAWSGVVVVNEQFF

v_call: TRBV12-3/TRBV12-4
j_call: TRBJ2-1
cdr3_aa: CASSVAGNEQFF

v_call: TRBV6-2/TRBV6-3
j_call: TRBJ2-1
cdr3_aa: CASGRLVPEGEQFF

v_call: TRBV2
j_call: TRBJ2-1
cdr3_aa: CASSEEGGSLYNEQFF

v_call: TRBV3-1
j_call: TRBJ2-1
cdr3_aa: CASSQPSTDHSYNEQFF

v_call: TRBV6-1
j_call: TRBJ1-5
cdr3_aa: CASGVWGYNQPQHF

v_call: TRBV28
j_call: TRBJ2-7
cdr3_aa: CASTGDLSSYEQYF

v_call: TRBV11-2
j_call: TRBJ1-1
cdr3_aa: CAGGSGPGRSVQNTEAFF

v_call: TRBV7-9
j_call: TRBJ2-1
cdr3_aa: CASSATGLAGSNEQFF

v_call: TRBV5-1
j_call: TRBJ2-3
cdr3_aa: CASSPGTGGSTDTQYF

v_call: TRBV29-1
j_call: TRBJ1-5
cdr3_aa: CSVGIGRENQPQHF

v_call: TRBV2
j_call: TRBJ1-5
cdr3_aa: CASSENPTGFGQPQHF

v_call: TRBV20-1
j_call: TRBJ1-1
cdr3_aa: CSANGNTEAFF

v_call: TRBV10-2
j_call: TRBJ1-1
cdr3_aa: CASRKAAWDTEAFF

v_call: TRBV20-1
j_call: TRBJ1-1
cdr3_aa: CSARDLTGKVAFF